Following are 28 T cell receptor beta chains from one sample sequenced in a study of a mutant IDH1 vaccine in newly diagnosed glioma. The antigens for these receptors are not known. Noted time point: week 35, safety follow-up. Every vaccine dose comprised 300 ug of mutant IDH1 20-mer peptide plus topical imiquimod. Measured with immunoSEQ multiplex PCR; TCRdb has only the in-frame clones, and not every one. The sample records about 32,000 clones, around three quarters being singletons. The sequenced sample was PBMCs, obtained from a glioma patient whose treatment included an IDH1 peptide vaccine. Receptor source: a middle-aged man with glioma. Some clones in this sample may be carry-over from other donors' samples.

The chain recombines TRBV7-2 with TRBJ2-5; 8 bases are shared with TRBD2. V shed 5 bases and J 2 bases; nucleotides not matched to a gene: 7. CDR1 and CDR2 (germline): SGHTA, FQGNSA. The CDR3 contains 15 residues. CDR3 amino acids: CASSPGLGRQETQYF. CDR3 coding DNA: TGTGCCAGCAGCCCGGGACTAGGTCGGCAAGAGACCCAGTACTTC.

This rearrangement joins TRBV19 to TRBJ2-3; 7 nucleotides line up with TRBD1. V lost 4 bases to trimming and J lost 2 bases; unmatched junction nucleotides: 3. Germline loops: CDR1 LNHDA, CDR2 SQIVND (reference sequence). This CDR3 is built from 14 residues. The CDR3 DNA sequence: TGTGCCAGTAGTACGGACAGGAACACAGATACGCAGTATTTT. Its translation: CASSTDRNTDTQYF.

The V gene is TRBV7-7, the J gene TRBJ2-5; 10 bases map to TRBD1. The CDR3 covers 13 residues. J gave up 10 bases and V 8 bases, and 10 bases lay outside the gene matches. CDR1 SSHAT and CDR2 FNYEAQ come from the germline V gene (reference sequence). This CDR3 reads CASGTGERNRQYF. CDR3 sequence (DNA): TGTGCCAGCGGGACAGGGGAGCGTAACCGCCAGTACTTC.

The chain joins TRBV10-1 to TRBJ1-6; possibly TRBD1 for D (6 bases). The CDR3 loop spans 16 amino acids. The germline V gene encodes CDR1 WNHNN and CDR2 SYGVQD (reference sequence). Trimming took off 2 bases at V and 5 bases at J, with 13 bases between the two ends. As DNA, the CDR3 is TGCGCCAGCAGTGAGGGCAGGGGATTGGATAATTCACCCCTCCACTTT. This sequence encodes CASSEGRGLDNSPLHF.

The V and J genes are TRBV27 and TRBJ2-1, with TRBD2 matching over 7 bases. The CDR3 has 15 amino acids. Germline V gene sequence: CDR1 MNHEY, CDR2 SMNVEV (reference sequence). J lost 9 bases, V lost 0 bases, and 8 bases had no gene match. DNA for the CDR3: TGTGCCAGCAGTTTATCGGGAGGGGCTGGGGGTGAGCAGTTCTTC. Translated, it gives CASSLSGGAGGEQFF.

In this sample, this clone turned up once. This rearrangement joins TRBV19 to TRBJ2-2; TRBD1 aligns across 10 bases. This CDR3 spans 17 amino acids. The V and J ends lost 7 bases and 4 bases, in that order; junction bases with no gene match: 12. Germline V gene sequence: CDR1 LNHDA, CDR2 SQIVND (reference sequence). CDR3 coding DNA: TGTGCCAGTACCCGCGGAGGGACAGGGGTTATCACCGGGGAGCTGTTTTTT. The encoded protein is CASTRGGTGVITGELFF.

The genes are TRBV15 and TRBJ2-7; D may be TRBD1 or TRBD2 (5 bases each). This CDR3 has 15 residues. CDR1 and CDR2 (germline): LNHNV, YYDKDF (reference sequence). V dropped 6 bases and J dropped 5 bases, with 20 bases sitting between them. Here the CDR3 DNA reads TGTGCCACCAGTCTCCGAGGGGAAGGGAGTAACGAGCAGTACTTC. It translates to CATSLRGEGSNEQYF.

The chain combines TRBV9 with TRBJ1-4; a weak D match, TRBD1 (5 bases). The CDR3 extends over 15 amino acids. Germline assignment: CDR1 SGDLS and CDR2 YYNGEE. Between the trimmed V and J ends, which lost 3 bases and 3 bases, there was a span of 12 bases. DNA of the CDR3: TGTGCCAGCAGCGCCCACCGGGACCCTAATGAAAAACTGTTTTTT. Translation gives CASSAHRDPNEKLFF.

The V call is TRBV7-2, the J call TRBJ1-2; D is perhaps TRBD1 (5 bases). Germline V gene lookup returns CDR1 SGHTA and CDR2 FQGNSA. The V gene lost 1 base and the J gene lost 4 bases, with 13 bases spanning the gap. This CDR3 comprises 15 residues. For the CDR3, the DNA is TGTGCCAGCAGCTTAGAAGGGGCCCCGGGCTATGGCTACACCTTC. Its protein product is CASSLEGAPGYGYTF.

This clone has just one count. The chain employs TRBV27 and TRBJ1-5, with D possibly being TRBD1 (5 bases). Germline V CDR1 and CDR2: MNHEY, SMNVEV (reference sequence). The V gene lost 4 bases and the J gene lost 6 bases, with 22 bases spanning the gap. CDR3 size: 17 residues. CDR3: CASSSLSGRGSSQPQHF. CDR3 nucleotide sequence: TGTGCCAGCAGTTCTCTATCAGGGAGGGGCTCGAGTCAGCCCCAGCATTTT.

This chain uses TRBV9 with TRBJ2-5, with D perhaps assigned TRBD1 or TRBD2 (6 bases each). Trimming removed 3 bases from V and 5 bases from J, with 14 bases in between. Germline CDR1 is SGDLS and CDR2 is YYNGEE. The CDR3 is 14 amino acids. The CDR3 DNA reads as TGTGCCAGCAGCGCGGGGGCGGGCATGGAGACCCAGTACTTC. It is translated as CASSAGAGMETQYF.

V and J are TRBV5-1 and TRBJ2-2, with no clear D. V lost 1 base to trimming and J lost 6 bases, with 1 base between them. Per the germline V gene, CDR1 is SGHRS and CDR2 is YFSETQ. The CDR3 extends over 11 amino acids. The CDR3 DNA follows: TGCGCCAGCAGCTTGTCCGGGGAGCTGTTTTTT. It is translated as CASSLSGELFF.

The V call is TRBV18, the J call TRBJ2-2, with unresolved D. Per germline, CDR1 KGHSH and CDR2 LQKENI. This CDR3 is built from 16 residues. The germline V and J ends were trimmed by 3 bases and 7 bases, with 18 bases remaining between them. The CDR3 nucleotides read TGTGCCAGCTCACCCTCCACCGGGTCCCTAGGCGGGGAGCTGTTTTTT. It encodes CASSPSTGSLGGELFF.

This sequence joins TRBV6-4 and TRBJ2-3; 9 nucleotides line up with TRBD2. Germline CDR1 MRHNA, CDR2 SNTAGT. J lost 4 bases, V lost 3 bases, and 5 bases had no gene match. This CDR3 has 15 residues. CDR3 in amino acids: CASSEGGGAADTQYF. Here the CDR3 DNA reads TGTGCCAGCAGTGAGGGCGGGGGGGCCGCAGATACGCAGTATTTT.

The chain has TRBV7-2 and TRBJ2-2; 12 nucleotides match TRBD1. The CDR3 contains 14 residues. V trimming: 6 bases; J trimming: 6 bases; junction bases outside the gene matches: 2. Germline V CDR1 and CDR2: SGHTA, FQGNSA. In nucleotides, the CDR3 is TGTGCCAGCAGGGGACAGGGGGCGTCCGGGGAGCTGTTTTTT. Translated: CASRGQGASGELFF.

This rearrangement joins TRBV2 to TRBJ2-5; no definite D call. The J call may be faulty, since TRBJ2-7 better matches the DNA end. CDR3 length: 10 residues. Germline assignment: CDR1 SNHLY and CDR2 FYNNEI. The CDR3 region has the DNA TGTGCCAGCAGGGTGGGCGAGCAGTACTTC. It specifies CASRVGEQYF.

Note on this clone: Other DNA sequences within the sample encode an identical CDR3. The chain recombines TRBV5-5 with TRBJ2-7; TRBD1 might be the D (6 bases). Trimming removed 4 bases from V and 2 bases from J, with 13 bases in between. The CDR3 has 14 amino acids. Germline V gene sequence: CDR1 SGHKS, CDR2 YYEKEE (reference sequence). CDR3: CASSRGQHAYEQYF. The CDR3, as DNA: TGTGCCAGCAGCCGCGGACAGCACGCCTACGAGCAGTACTTC.

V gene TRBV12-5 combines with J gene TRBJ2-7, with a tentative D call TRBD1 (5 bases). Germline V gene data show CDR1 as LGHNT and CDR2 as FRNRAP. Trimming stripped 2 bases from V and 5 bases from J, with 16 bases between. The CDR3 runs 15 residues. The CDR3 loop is CASGLTPHKGNEQYF. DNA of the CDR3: TGTGCTAGTGGTTTGACACCCCACAAGGGGAACGAGCAGTACTTC.

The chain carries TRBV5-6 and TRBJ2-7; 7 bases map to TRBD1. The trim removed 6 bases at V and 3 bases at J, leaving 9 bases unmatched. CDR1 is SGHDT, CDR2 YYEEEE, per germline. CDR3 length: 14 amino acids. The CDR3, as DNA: TGTGCCAGCAACATCTGGACAGGAGTCTACGAGCAGTACTTC. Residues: CASNIWTGVYEQYF.

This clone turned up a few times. For the CDR3, the DNA is TGTGCCAGCAGTTCCGATTCAGGGGGCAATCAGCCCCAGCATTTT. Amino acids: CASSSDSGGNQPQHF. The genes are TRBV28 and TRBJ1-5, with a tentative D call TRBD1 (6 bases). The CDR3 loop spans 15 amino acids. The germline V gene encodes CDR1 MDHEN and CDR2 SYDVKM. Trimming left V 4 bases short and J 2 bases short, with 12 bases between. Full variable domain (outside the CDR3, taken from reference TRBV28 and TRBJ1-5): DVKVTQSSRYLVKRTGEKVFLECVQDMDHENMFWYRQDPGLGLRLIYFSYDVKMKEKGDIPEGYSVSREKKERFSLILESASTNQTSMYLCASSSDSGGNQPQHFGDGTRLSIL.

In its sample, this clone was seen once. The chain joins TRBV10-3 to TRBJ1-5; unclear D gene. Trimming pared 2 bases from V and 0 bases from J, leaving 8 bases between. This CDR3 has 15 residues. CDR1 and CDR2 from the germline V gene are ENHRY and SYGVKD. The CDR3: CAISEVGLSNQPQHF. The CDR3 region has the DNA TGTGCCATCAGTGAGGTAGGCCTTAGCAATCAGCCCCAGCATTTT.

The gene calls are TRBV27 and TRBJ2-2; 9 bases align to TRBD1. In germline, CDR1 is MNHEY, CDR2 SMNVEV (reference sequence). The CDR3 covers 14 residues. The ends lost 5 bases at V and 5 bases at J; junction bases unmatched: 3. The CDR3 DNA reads TGTGCCAGCAGTCCAGGACAGGGGACCGGGGAGCTGTTTTTT. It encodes CASSPGQGTGELFF.

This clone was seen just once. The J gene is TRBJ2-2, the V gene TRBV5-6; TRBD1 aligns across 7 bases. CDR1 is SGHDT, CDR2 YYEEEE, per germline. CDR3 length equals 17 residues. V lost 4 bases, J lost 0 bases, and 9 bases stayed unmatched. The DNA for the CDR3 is TGTGCCAGCAGCCCAGGGACAGCTGGAACGAACACCGGGGAGCTGTTTTTT. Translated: CASSPGTAGTNTGELFF.

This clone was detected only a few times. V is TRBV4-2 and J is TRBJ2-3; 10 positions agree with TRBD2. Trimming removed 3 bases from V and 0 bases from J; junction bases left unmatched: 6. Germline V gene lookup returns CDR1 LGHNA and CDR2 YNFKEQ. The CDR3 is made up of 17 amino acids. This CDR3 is CASSQGSGGQSTDTQYF. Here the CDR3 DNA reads TGTGCCAGCAGCCAGGGTAGCGGGGGGCAGAGCACAGATACGCAGTATTTT.

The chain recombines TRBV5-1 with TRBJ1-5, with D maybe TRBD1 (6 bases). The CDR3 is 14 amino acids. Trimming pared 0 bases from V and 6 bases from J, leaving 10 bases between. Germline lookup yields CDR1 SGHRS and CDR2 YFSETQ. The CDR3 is CASSLGTEAQPQHF. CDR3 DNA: TGCGCCAGCAGCTTGGGGACAGAAGCTCAGCCCCAGCATTTT.

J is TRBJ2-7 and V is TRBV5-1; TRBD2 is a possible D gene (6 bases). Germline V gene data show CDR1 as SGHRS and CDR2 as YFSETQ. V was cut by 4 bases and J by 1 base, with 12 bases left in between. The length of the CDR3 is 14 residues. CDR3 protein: CASSPGDLSYEQYF. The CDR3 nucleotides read TGCGCCAGCAGCCCGGGGGACCTATCCTACGAGCAGTACTTC. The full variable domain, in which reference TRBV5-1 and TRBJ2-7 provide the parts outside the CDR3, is KAGVTQTPRYLIKTRGQQVTLSCSPISGHRSVSWYQQTPGQGLQFLFEYFSETQRNKGNFPGRFSGRQFSNSRSEMNVSTLELGDSALYLCASSPGDLSYEQYFGPGTRLTVT.

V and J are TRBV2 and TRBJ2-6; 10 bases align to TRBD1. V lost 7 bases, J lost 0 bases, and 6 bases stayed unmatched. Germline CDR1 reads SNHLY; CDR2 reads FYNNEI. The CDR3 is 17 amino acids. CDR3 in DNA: TGTGCCAGCAATCCGGGACAGGGGAACTCTGGGGCCAACGTCCTGACTTTC. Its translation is CASNPGQGNSGANVLTF.

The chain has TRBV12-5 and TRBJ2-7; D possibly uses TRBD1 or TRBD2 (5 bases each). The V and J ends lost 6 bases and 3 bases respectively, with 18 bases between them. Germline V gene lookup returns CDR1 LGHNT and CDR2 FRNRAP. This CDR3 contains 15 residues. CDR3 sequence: CASGPPEGSVYEQYF. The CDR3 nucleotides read TGTGCTAGTGGGCCCCCCGAGGGGTCCGTCTACGAGCAGTACTTC.